Shown below are 19 T cell receptor beta chains from a single sample sequenced in a study of shared clonotypes between healthy human individuals. Using immunoSEQ multiplex PCR, the repertoire was profiled, and TCRdb retains in-frame clones only, with some absent. Altogether approximately 1,000,000 clones are present, about 72% being singletons, with the ten largest covering about 0.94%. Material: memory CD4+ T cells from PBMCs. This sample's subset: CD45RA-negative fraction. These TCRs come from a man between 18 and 35 years old in good health. Some clones in this sample may be carry-over from other donors' samples.

This clone has more than one count but fewer than ten. V and J are TRBV7-9 and TRBJ1-2; no reliable D call. Germline V lookup: CDR1 SEHNR, CDR2 FQNEAQ (reference sequence). V gave up 3 bases and J gave up 5 bases, with 10 bases separating them. The CDR3 extends over 13 amino acids. CDR3 protein: CASSLEQTYGYTF. The DNA of the CDR3 is TGTGCCAGCAGCTTGGAACAAACGTATGGCTACACCTTC.

The chain links TRBV2 to TRBJ1-4, with TRBD1 identical over 10 bases. The CDR3 spans 14 residues. CDR1 SNHLY and CDR2 FYNNEI come from the germline V gene. Trimming took 6 bases from V and 8 from J; bases not matched to a gene: 6. This chain's CDR3 is CASRTTGGQEKLFF. The CDR3 DNA sequence: TGTGCCAGCAGGACGACAGGGGGCCAGGAAAAACTGTTTTTT.

This clone appeared a single time. V usage is TRBV11-3 and J usage is TRBJ2-1, with 8 bases that match TRBD2. The CDR3 has 15 amino acids. Germline values: CDR1 SGHNT, CDR2 YENEEA. The V segment lost 2 bases and the J segment 9 bases; nucleotides outside the gene matches: 9. The CDR3 DNA reads as TGTGCCAGCAGCTTACCGGGACTAGGGGCCCGTGAGCAGTTCTTC. This sequence encodes CASSLPGLGAREQFF.

This clone has only a few counts. This clone may be a read error of a much larger clone one base away. At the DNA level, this CDR3 is encoded by other sequences in the same sample as well. This chain connects TRBV7-3 to TRBJ2-3; D ambiguous. Deletions cut 2 bases from V and 2 bases from J, with 8 bases between. This CDR3 is 14 amino acids long. Germline CDR1 reads SGHTA; CDR2 reads FQGTGA. CDR3 amino acids: CASSLDGNTDTQYF. The DNA of the CDR3 is TGTGCCAGCAGCTTAGACGGTAACACAGATACGCAGTATTTT.

The V gene is TRBV19, the J gene TRBJ1-2; TRBD1 might be the D (5 bases). Germline V gene data show CDR1 as LNHDA and CDR2 as SQIVND (reference sequence). This CDR3 is 18 amino acids long. V was cut by 2 bases and J by 4 bases, with 23 bases left in between. CDR3 loop: CASSIFGTEIRLSYGYTF. CDR3 DNA: TGTGCCAGTAGTATATTCGGGACGGAGATCCGTCTTAGCTATGGCTACACCTTC.

The genes are TRBV2 and TRBJ2-1; 7 bases agree with TRBD2. The CDR3 covers 12 residues. Losses at the gene ends were 6 bases for V and 12 bases for J; bases not matched to a gene: 8. The germline V gene has CDR1 SNHLY and CDR2 FYNNEI. CDR3 sequence (DNA): TGTGCCAGCAGGGAACGGGGGGTTCGGCAGTTCTTC. Amino acids: CASRERGVRQFF.

The chain couples TRBV18 to TRBJ1-1, with D perhaps matching TRBD1 (5 bases). V was pared by 2 bases and J by 1 base, with 11 bases between. The CDR3 extends over 15 amino acids. Germline assignment: CDR1 KGHSH and CDR2 LQKENI. This CDR3 reads CASSPVGGTNTEAFF. DNA for the CDR3: TGTGCCAGCTCACCAGTGGGCGGGACGAACACTGAAGCTTTCTTT.

The chain combines TRBV29-1 with TRBJ1-2; D is undetermined. The germline gives CDR1 SQVTM, CDR2 ANQGSEA. V dropped 7 bases and J dropped 4 bases, with 10 bases sitting between them. The CDR3 is 11 residues long. CDR3 sequence (DNA): TGCAGCGCCGCGGCAGGCTATGGCTACACCTTC. Translating gives CSAAAGYGYTF.

This sequence joins TRBV18 and TRBJ2-5, with D perhaps TRBD2 (6 bases). This CDR3 has 13 residues. V dropped 4 bases and J dropped 6 bases, with 12 bases sitting between them. Germline V gene data show CDR1 as KGHSH and CDR2 as LQKENI. In DNA form, the CDR3 reads TGTGCCAGCTCACTAACTCGGGAGCAGACCCAGTACTTC. It is translated as CASSLTREQTQYF.

The chain uses TRBV5-1 and TRBJ1-3, with D perhaps TRBD1 (6 bases). V was shortened by 0 bases and J by 4 bases, with 17 bases between the two germline ends. CDR1 and CDR2 from the germline V gene are SGHRS and YFSETQ. CDR3 size: 17 residues. This CDR3 reads CASSLERRVGGGNTIYF. The CDR3 DNA is TGCGCCAGCAGCTTGGAGCGCAGGGTAGGGGGAGGAAACACCATATATTTT.

V gene TRBV30 combines with J gene TRBJ1-1; no reliable D call. CDR3 length: 14 residues. The V gene's germline CDR1 is GTSNPN and CDR2 SVGIG (reference sequence). Between the trimmed V and J ends, which lost 3 bases and 1 base, there was a span of 12 bases. The CDR3 here is CAWSPKHKNTEAFF. The CDR3 DNA sequence: TGTGCCTGGAGCCCAAAACATAAGAACACTGAAGCTTTCTTT.

This chain connects TRBV5-5 to TRBJ1-2; 9 bases match TRBD1. Germline V gene sequence: CDR1 SGHKS, CDR2 YYEKEE (reference sequence). The V gene end was trimmed by 6 bases and the J gene end by 4 bases; junction bases not matched to a gene: 7. The CDR3 runs 14 residues. CDR3 coding DNA: TGTGCCAGCACCCCATTACAGGGGGCCTATGGCTACACCTTC. It specifies CASTPLQGAYGYTF.

Worth noting for this clone: The identical CDR3 is also encoded by other nucleotide sequences in the sample. The chain uses TRBV6-5 and TRBJ1-3; 7 bases align to TRBD1. The junction had 2 bases not matched to a gene; V was cut back by 1 base and J by 2 bases. The CDR3 totals 15 residues. Germline-derived CDR1 and CDR2 are MNHEY and SVGAGI. CDR3 protein: CASSYFTGAGNTIYF. The CDR3 nucleotides read TGTGCCAGCAGTTACTTTACAGGGGCTGGAAACACCATATATTTT.

CDR3 coding DNA: TGCGCCAGCAGCTTGGGAGCGGGACAGGAGCAGTACTTC. Protein sequence: CASSLGAGQEQYF. This chain links TRBV5-1 with TRBJ2-7; D may correspond to TRBD1 or TRBD2 (7 bases each). The CDR3 spans 13 residues. Per the germline V gene, CDR1 is SGHRS and CDR2 is YFSETQ. The V and J ends lost 0 bases and 7 bases respectively, with 11 bases between them.

The J gene is TRBJ2-3, the V gene TRBV5-1; 8 nucleotides align to TRBD2. Germline assignment: CDR1 SGHRS and CDR2 YFSETQ. The V and J ends lost 4 bases and 4 bases, in that order; junction bases with no gene match: 8. CDR3 length equals 15 residues. CDR3 loop: CASSGSGRGADTQYF. The DNA for the CDR3 is TGCGCCAGCAGCGGAAGCGGGAGAGGGGCAGATACGCAGTATTTT.

This clone was counted only a few times. V gene TRBV2 combines with J gene TRBJ2-2; D might be TRBD1 or TRBD2, each matching 5 bases. The length of the CDR3 is 14 residues. Germline V CDR1 and CDR2: SNHLY, FYNNEI. The V gene lost 4 bases and the J gene lost 5 bases, with 11 bases spanning the gap. The CDR3 DNA follows: TGTGCCAGCAGTGTTGGGGGAAGTACCGGGGAGCTGTTTTTT. It encodes CASSVGGSTGELFF.

The V gene is TRBV10-1, the J gene TRBJ1-2, with D hard to call. CDR1 WNHNN and CDR2 SYGVQD come from the germline V gene (reference sequence). This CDR3 has 15 residues. The CDR3, as DNA: TGCGTGCTCCCCCCGGTTAGGAAATGGGGCTATGGCTACACCTTC. It is translated as CVLPPVRKWGYGYTF.

Turning to this clone: Other DNA sequences of this sample code for an identical CDR3. The chain employs TRBV20-1 and TRBJ2-2; TRBD2 is a possible D gene (6 bases). The CDR3 spans 11 residues. Per germline, CDR1 DFQATT and CDR2 SNEGSKA (reference sequence). The V gene lost 3 bases and the J gene lost 7 bases, with 6 bases spanning the gap. CDR3 amino acids: CSARGGGELFF. The CDR3 bases are TGCAGTGCTAGGGGGGGCGGGGAGCTGTTTTTT.

V is TRBV4-1 and J is TRBJ2-5, with 12 bases matching TRBD2. The CDR3 has 17 amino acids. Germline assignment: CDR1 MGHRA and CDR2 YSYEKL. The V and J ends lost 1 base and 3 bases, in that order; junction bases with no gene match: 6. Here the CDR3 DNA reads TGCGCCAGCAGCCAAGTCGTGGGACTAGCGGGCGAAGAGACCCAGTACTTC. Protein sequence: CASSQVVGLAGEETQYF.